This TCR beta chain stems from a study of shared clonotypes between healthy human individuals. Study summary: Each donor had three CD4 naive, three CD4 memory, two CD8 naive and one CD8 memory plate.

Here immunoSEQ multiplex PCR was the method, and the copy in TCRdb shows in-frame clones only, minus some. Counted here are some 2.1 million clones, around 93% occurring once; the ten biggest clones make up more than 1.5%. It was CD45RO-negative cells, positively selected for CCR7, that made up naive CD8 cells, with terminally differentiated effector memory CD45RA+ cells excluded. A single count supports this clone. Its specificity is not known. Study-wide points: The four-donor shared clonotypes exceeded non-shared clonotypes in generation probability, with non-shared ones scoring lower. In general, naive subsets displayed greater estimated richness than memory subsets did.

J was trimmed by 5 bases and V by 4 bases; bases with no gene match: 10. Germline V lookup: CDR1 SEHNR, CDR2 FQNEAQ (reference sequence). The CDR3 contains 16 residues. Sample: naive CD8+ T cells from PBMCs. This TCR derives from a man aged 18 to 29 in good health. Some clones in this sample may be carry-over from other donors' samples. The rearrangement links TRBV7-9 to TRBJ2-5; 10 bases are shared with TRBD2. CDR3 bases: TGTGCCAGCAGCTCTATACAGCGGGAGGGCCAGGAGACCCAGTACTTC. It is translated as CASSSIQREGQETQYF.